In its sample, the clone carrying this T cell receptor (beta chain) was seen a few times. Its cognate antigen is unknown. These data come from a study of CD8 T cells in ankylosing spondylitis. Quantitative 5'-RACE with molecular barcodes generated TCR beta libraries. Via MiXCR, TCRdb re-called the 5' RACE reads, giving one row per CDR3 protein. The sample includes 150,000 to 200,000 distinct CDR3 sequences, roughly 18% of them seen just once. Study-level results: Significant enrichment of disease-linked clones was reportedly seen in matched ankylosing spondylitis synovial fluid. One TCR beta motif, made up of under ten highly homologous variants, appeared characteristic of ankylosing spondylitis blood.

CDR1 and CDR2 (germline): KGHDR, SFDVKD. Trimming cost V 4 bases and J 1 base, with 9 bases left between them. CDR3 size: 14 residues. This chain uses TRBV24-1 with TRBJ1-1, with D perhaps matching TRBD1 (5 bases). The sample taken for sequencing was blood, either unsorted or a sorted T cell fraction (not recorded which). The receptor comes from a male donor aged 10 to 30 with ankylosing spondylitis or in good health (not recorded which). CDR3 sequence reads: CATSDHGQNTEAFF. As DNA, the CDR3 is TGTGCCACCAGTGACCACGGACAGAACACTGAAGCTTTCTTT.